The T cell receptor beta chain described here comes from a study of cytomegalovirus exposure and HLA in healthy donors. Overall study results and limits: A few CMV-associated chains proved CMV antigen-specific in vitro. In a later analysis, TCR beta V- and J-gene trimming showed a link to a missense DCLRE1C variant.

V shed 5 bases and J shed 4 bases, with 13 bases lying between them. CDR1 and CDR2 from the germline V gene are SGHAT and FQNNGV. This CDR3 has 14 residues. Use of 60 Vbeta and 13 Jbeta primers characterized the PCR. Produced via immunoSEQ multiplex PCR; TCRdb's table is partial and in-frame only. This sample contains 55,000 to 85,000 clones. Note on this clone: Its specificity is unknown.

The V gene is TRBV11-2, the J gene TRBJ2-3; D is uncertain. This clonotype was sampled from a female donor in good health and CMV-seropositive. The specimen was PBMCs. The CDR3, as DNA: TGTGCCAGCAGCCGCGGAGAAGGTGCAGATACGCAGTATTTT. This translates into CASSRGEGADTQYF.